The 14 T cell receptor beta chains presented below share a single source sample, sequenced in a study of T cells in women clearing cervical HPV infection. TCRdb keeps only in-frame clones here, not all; method: immunoSEQ multiplex PCR. There are approximately 25,000 clones in the sample, with 22% held by the top ten. Sequencing was performed on blood buffy coat. The source is a woman aged 18 to 75 with a cervical HPV16 infection that either progressed to CIN3+ or cleared (not recorded which).

For this clone: Read data end 3 residues before the CDR3 end; the end is taken from the germline J gene. The chain carries TRBV6-1 and TRBJ2-5, with TRBD2 identical over 10 bases. The germline V gene has CDR1 MNHNS and CDR2 SASEGT. The CDR3 consists of 14 residues. Losses at the gene ends were 3 bases for V and 4 bases for J; bases not matched to a gene: 2. The CDR3 DNA, read in part, is TGTGCCAGCAGTGACCTAGCGGGAGCAGAGACC. It is translated as CASSDLAGAET. The CDR3, in full, reads CASSDLAGAETQYF.

For this clone: The read is 3 residues too short to cover the CDR3 end, so that end is filled in from the germline J gene. V gene TRBV20-1 combines with J gene TRBJ1-1; TRBD1 agrees at 8 bases. The germline CDR1 and CDR2 sequences are DFQATT and SNEGSKA (reference sequence). This CDR3 is built from 12 residues. The CDR3 region is CSARQGAREAFF. The covered CDR3 bases are TGCAGTGCTAGACAGGGGGCGCGAGAA.

As regards this clone: The observed sequence ends 3 residues before the CDR3 terminus, with the missing tail filled in from the germline J gene. The genes are TRBV20-1 and TRBJ2-7; 9 positions agree with TRBD2. The germline gives CDR1 DFQATT, CDR2 SNEGSKA (reference sequence). With 4 bases clipped from V and 4 bases from J, the junction kept 11 bases outside the gene matches. The length of the CDR3 is 15 residues. CDR3 bases read: TGCAGTGCTAAACAGGGCGGGAGGGCCTCGTACGAG. It specifies CSAKQGGRASYE. The complete CDR3 reads CSAKQGGRASYEQYF.

Note on this clone: The read stops 3 residues short of the end of the CDR3; the missing end is completed from the germline J gene. The V call is TRBV29-1, the J call TRBJ1-2, with D possibly TRBD1 on 6 matching bases. The CDR3 loop spans 14 amino acids. Germline V gene data show CDR1 as SQVTM and CDR2 as ANQGSEA. CDR3 residues: CSVLPLRQVGDYTF. The CDR3 bases that were read are TGCAGCGTTCTTCCTCTTAGACAGGTTGGGGAC.

About this clone itself: Sequencing ends 3 residues short of the CDR3 end; the germline J gene provides the rest. This sequence joins TRBV19 and TRBJ2-7; 8 bases agree with TRBD1. Germline CDR1 reads LNHDA; CDR2 reads SQIVND (reference sequence). The CDR3 contains 14 residues. V dropped 5 bases and J dropped 2; count of bases not matched to a gene: 5. CDR3 loop: CASSLTGDPYEQYF. The part of the CDR3 DNA that was read is TGTGCCAGTAGTCTGACAGGGGACCCCTACGAG.

As to this clone: Read data end 3 residues before the CDR3 end; the end is taken from the germline J gene. V is TRBV30 and J is TRBJ2-3, with D tentatively TRBD1 (5 bases). Germline values: CDR1 GTSNPN, CDR2 SVGIG (reference sequence). The CDR3 is 13 residues long. V was clipped by 0 bases and J by 1 base, with 5 bases between them. The part of the CDR3 DNA that was read is TGTGCCTGGAGTGTAGGGGGCACAGATACG. Its protein is CAWSVGGTDT. The whole CDR3 protein reads CAWSVGGTDTQYF.

In regard to this clone: The CDR3 end lies 3 residues beyond the end of the read and is filled in from the germline J gene. The V call is TRBV7-2, the J call TRBJ2-1, with D perhaps TRBD2 (5 bases). Germline-derived CDR1 and CDR2 are SGHTA and FQGNSA. The CDR3 sequence is 15 residues long. Trimming cost V 1 base and J 8 bases, with 15 bases left between them. The DNA read from the CDR3 is TGTGCCAGCAGCTTAGGCGGAGCCCCGGAGGATGAG. Residues: CASSLGGAPEDE. The full CDR3 protein reads CASSLGGAPEDEQFF.

In regard to this clone: The CDR3 end is not reached by the read, which stops 3 residues before it; the germline J gene fills it in. The chain is built from TRBV19 and TRBJ2-3, with D perhaps matching TRBD1 (6 bases). This CDR3 has 17 amino acids. Germline V gene sequence: CDR1 LNHDA, CDR2 SQIVND (reference sequence). CDR3 DNA, as far as it was read: TGTGCCAGTAGTTCCGCCGGGACACTTAATAGCAATCAGCCG. Amino acids: CASSSAGTLNSNQP. The complete CDR3 reads CASSSAGTLNSNQPQYF.

A note on this clone: The read is 3 residues too short to cover the CDR3 end, so that end is filled in from the germline J gene. The rearrangement uses TRBV7-2 and TRBJ1-1, with D hard to call. The V gene lost 3 bases and the J gene lost 0 bases, with 5 bases spanning the gap. Germline CDR1 and CDR2: SGHTA and FQGNSA. The CDR3 consists of 13 residues. Partial CDR3 DNA: TGTGCCAGCAGCTTTGCGCTGAACACTGAA. It specifies CASSFALNTE. Given in full, the CDR3 is CASSFALNTEAFF.

As to this clone: The read falls 3 residues short of the CDR3 end, and the missing part is taken from the germline J gene. This chain connects TRBV19 to TRBJ2-2; D unresolved. Germline CDR1 and CDR2: LNHDA and SQIVND (reference sequence). This CDR3 region has 14 residues. The covered CDR3 bases are TGTGCCACCTCTATGTCGGCAACTAATGAAAAG. As protein: CATSMSATNEK. The complete CDR3 sequence is CATSMSATNEKLFF.

As to this clone: The CDR3 end falls 3 residues outside the read, so it is completed with the germline J gene. V and J are TRBV28 and TRBJ2-7; maybe TRBD1 (6 bases). In germline, CDR1 is MDHEN, CDR2 SYDVKM. This CDR3 has 17 amino acids. The ends were cut back, 5 bases at V and 3 bases at J, with 23 bases in the middle. CDR3 DNA (partial): TGTGCCAGCAGTCCCCCGCCAGGGGAGACCCTCCACTACGAG. Translation: CASSPPPGETLHYE. The whole CDR3 is CASSPPPGETLHYEQYF.

As to this clone: Read data end 3 residues before the CDR3 end; the end is taken from the germline J gene. The chain carries TRBV18 and TRBJ1-5; 10 bases agree with TRBD1. This CDR3 region has 15 residues. J lost 4 bases, V lost 5 bases, and 5 bases had no gene match. Per the germline V gene, CDR1 is KGHSH and CDR2 is LQKENI. This CDR3 reads CASSEDRGENQPQHF. The CDR3 DNA, read in part, is TGTGCCAGCTCAGAGGACAGGGGGGAGAATCAGCCC.

Details on this clone: With the read ending 3 residues before the CDR3 end, the germline J gene is used to fill in that end. This chain uses TRBV6-4 with TRBJ2-3; TRBD2 agrees at 12 bases. Germline lookup yields CDR1 MRHNA and CDR2 SNTAGT. Germline trimming cut 5 bases from V and 4 bases from J; bases unmatched to any gene: 4. This CDR3 has 15 amino acids. The CDR3 spells CASSRTSGTPDTQYF. Incomplete CDR3 DNA: TGTGCCAGCAGTCGGACTAGCGGGACGCCAGATACG.

Concerning this clone itself: The read falls 3 residues short of the CDR3 end, and the missing part is taken from the germline J gene. The V gene is TRBV30, the J gene TRBJ1-2; D is unclear. The CDR3 is 13 residues long. The germline gives CDR1 GTSNPN, CDR2 SVGIG (reference sequence). The part of the CDR3 DNA that was read is TGTGCCTGGATCCAATTGTCTTACAATGAC. Amino acid sequence: CAWIQLSYND. The CDR3, in full, reads CAWIQLSYNDYTF.